Each of the 26 T cell receptor beta chains below was sequenced from the same sample in a study of T cell responses to AZD1222 COVID-19 vaccine. Produced via immunoSEQ multiplex PCR; TCRdb's table is partial and in-frame only. The table records about 120,000 clones, 85% to 95% of them present only once. Sequences were derived from peripheral blood, sampled on day 0 of AZD1222 vaccination. The source is an adult in good health.

The V gene is TRBV30, the J gene TRBJ2-1; D uncertain. The CDR3 totals 13 residues. V dropped 4 bases and J dropped 6 bases, with 13 bases sitting between them. CDR1 is GTSNPN and CDR2 is SVGIG in the germline V gene (reference sequence). The CDR3 DNA reads as TGTGCCTGGATAGCATCCAGGCCCAATGAGCAGTTCTTC. Translation gives CAWIASRPNEQFF.

The genes are TRBV30 and TRBJ2-1, with D unclear. Germline V CDR1 and CDR2: GTSNPN, SVGIG (reference sequence). V was trimmed by 0 bases and J by 6 bases, leaving 6 bases between them. The CDR3 sequence is 12 residues long. The CDR3, as DNA: TGTGCCTGGAGTGTACAGTTCAATGAGCAGTTCTTC. Amino acids: CAWSVQFNEQFF.

The chain couples TRBV7-6 to TRBJ1-1; TRBD1 matches 8 bases. CDR3 length equals 11 residues. CDR1 and CDR2 (germline): SGHVS, FNYEAQ. After removal of 5 bases from V and 10 bases from J, the junction contained 3 bases not matched to a gene. Here the CDR3 DNA reads TGTGCCAGCAGCCCACAGGGGGGAGCTTTCTTT. Encoded protein: CASSPQGGAFF. Using reference TRBV7-6 and TRBJ1-1 for the parts outside the CDR3, the full variable domain is GAGVSQSPRYKVTKRGQDVALRCDPISGHVSLYWYRQALGQGPEFLTYFNYEAQQDKSGLPNDRFSAERPEGSISTLTIQRTEQRDSAMYRCASSPQGGAFFGQGTRLTVV.

This chain joins TRBV27 and TRBJ1-6; 8 nucleotides agree with TRBD1. The germline gives CDR1 MNHEY, CDR2 SMNVEV (reference sequence). The junction had 4 bases not matched to a gene; V was cut back by 4 bases and J by 8 bases. CDR3 length equals 14 residues. CDR3 sequence: CASSYGQGHSPLHF. The CDR3 DNA sequence: TGTGCCAGCAGTTATGGACAGGGACATTCACCCCTCCACTTT.

For this clone: The junction differs from germline at one of its ends, possibly a read error. The V and J genes are TRBV4-1 and TRBJ2-2; D may correspond to TRBD1 or TRBD2 (5 bases each). The CDR3 contains 15 residues. In germline, CDR1 is MGHRA, CDR2 YSYEKL. CDR3 nucleotides: TGCGCCAGCAGGAGTGGGACCTTCAACACCGGGGAGCTGCTTTTT. Translating gives CASRSGTFNTGELLF.

This chain links TRBV27 with TRBJ2-1; TRBD2 matches 11 bases. CDR1 MNHEY and CDR2 SMNVEV come from the germline V gene (reference sequence). The V gene end was trimmed by 7 bases and the J gene end by 4 bases; junction bases not matched to a gene: 3. The CDR3 runs 14 residues. DNA of the CDR3: TGTGCCAGCACCATAGCGGGAGGGTACAATGAGCAGTTCTTC. The encoded protein is CASTIAGGYNEQFF.

This clone was seen a single time. J is TRBJ2-1 and V is TRBV27, with TRBD2 matching over 7 bases. The CDR3 contains 16 residues. The J segment lost 0 bases and the V segment lost 3 bases, leaving 5 bases of the junction unmatched. From germline, CDR1 is MNHEY and CDR2 SMNVEV (reference sequence). Written as DNA, the CDR3 is TGTGCCAGCAGTTTGGGGCGGGAGAGCTCCTACAATGAGCAGTTCTTC. Its protein is CASSLGRESSYNEQFF.

The rearrangement joins TRBV11-2 to TRBJ1-5; D unclear. Deletions cut 4 bases from V and 6 bases from J, with 10 bases between. The CDR3 contains 13 residues. Germline-derived CDR1 and CDR2 are SGHAT and FQNNGV. The CDR3 here is CASSSSAAQPQHF. CDR3 bases: TGTGCCAGCAGCTCCAGCGCGGCTCAGCCCCAGCATTTT.

V is TRBV27 and J is TRBJ1-6, with D possibly TRBD1 on 5 matching bases. Germline V gene sequence: CDR1 MNHEY, CDR2 SMNVEV (reference sequence). Trimming shortened V by 2 bases and J by 4 bases, and 12 bases separated the two germline ends. The CDR3 sequence is 16 residues long. CDR3 in DNA: TGTGCCAGCAGTTTACTCGCCAGGGAGTATAATTCACCCCTCCACTTT. Protein: CASSLLAREYNSPLHF.

This chain links TRBV6-6 with TRBJ2-5; 13 bases are shared with TRBD2. This CDR3 contains 17 residues. The germline gives CDR1 MNHNY, CDR2 SVGAGI (reference sequence). V trimming: 5 bases; J trimming: 4 bases; junction bases outside the gene matches: 10. CDR3 in DNA: TGTGCCAGCAGTCCCTTGGGACTAGCGGGAAAGGGAGAGACCCAGTACTTC. It codes for CASSPLGLAGKGETQYF.

The chain carries TRBV30 and TRBJ1-5, with D maybe TRBD1 (6 bases). The CDR3 covers 15 residues. V lost 0 bases and J 6 bases, leaving 15 bases between the germline ends. The germline V gene has CDR1 GTSNPN and CDR2 SVGIG (reference sequence). This CDR3 is CAWSVTGSRGQPQHF. The DNA of the CDR3 is TGTGCCTGGAGTGTAACTGGGAGCAGGGGTCAGCCCCAGCATTTT.

The rearrangement uses TRBV20-1 and TRBJ1-5; D perhaps matches TRBD1 (5 bases). The CDR3 consists of 13 residues. CDR1 is DFQATT, CDR2 SNEGSKA, per germline (reference sequence). Trimming removed 4 bases from V and 5 bases from J, with 12 bases in between. CDR3 sequence: CSANDGGDQPQHF. In DNA, the CDR3 is TGCAGTGCTAATGACGGGGGAGATCAGCCCCAGCATTTT.

The CDR3 here is CASSQRVGTQDTQYF. The DNA for the CDR3 is TGTGCCAGCAGCCAGAGGGTTGGAACTCAAGATACGCAGTATTTT. The gene calls are TRBV2 and TRBJ2-3, with D possibly being TRBD2 (5 bases). This CDR3 has 15 residues. Trimming removed 6 bases at V and 5 bases at J, with 18 bases between. The germline V gene encodes CDR1 SNHLY and CDR2 FYNNEI. Supplemented by reference TRBV2 and TRBJ2-3, the full variable domain reads EPEVTQTPSHQVTQMGQEVILRCVPISNHLYFYWYRQILGQKVEFLVSFYNNEISEKSEIFDDQFSVERPDGSNFTLKIRSTKLEDSAMYFCASSQRVGTQDTQYFGPGTRLTVL.

The V gene is TRBV27, the J gene TRBJ2-7; TRBD2 agrees at 10 bases. J was trimmed by 2 bases and V by 4 bases; bases with no gene match: 8. The CDR3 contains 16 residues. Per the germline V gene, CDR1 is MNHEY and CDR2 is SMNVEV (reference sequence). CDR3 region: CASSSHPTSGAYEQYF. The CDR3 nucleotides are TGTGCCAGCAGTTCCCATCCAACTAGCGGGGCCTACGAGCAGTACTTC.

CDR3 amino acids: CASSQDRAGDTQYF. The CDR3 nucleotides are TGCGCCAGCAGCCAAGATCGAGCGGGAGATACGCAGTATTTT. The V and J genes are TRBV4-1 and TRBJ2-3, with a tentative D call TRBD2 (6 bases). The germline V gene encodes CDR1 MGHRA and CDR2 YSYEKL. This CDR3 contains 14 residues. Trimming took off 0 bases at V and 5 bases at J, with 9 bases between the two ends.

The chain uses TRBV18 and TRBJ2-7; 9 nucleotides agree with TRBD1. CDR3 length equals 16 residues. The trim removed 8 bases at V and 1 base at J, leaving 12 bases unmatched. Germline-derived CDR1 and CDR2 are KGHSH and LQKENI. The CDR3 bases are TGTGCCAGCACAAGGGGCCCGGGACAGGGATCCTACGAGCAGTACTTC. Translation: CASTRGPGQGSYEQYF. The variable domain in full, with the rest retrieved from reference TRBV18 and TRBJ2-7, is NAGVMQNPRHLVRRRGQEARLRCSPMKGHSHVYWYRQLPEEGLKFMVYLQKENIIDESGMPKERFSAEFPKEGPSILRIQQVVRGDSAAYFCASTRGPGQGSYEQYFGPGTRLTVT.

This chain joins TRBV5-1 and TRBJ2-7, with no clear D. V lost 0 bases and J lost 2, with 9 bases in between. This CDR3 contains 14 residues. Germline V CDR1 and CDR2: SGHRS, YFSETQ. This chain's CDR3 is CASSLDGQPYEQYF. The CDR3 coding sequence is TGCGCCAGCAGCTTGGACGGTCAACCCTACGAGCAGTACTTC.

The chain is built from TRBV4-1 and TRBJ2-7; unclear D gene. CDR3 length: 14 residues. Trimming removed 3 bases from V and 5 bases from J, with 14 bases in between. CDR1 MGHRA and CDR2 YSYEKL come from the germline V gene. The CDR3 sequence is CASSHVGLGNEQYF. In DNA form, the CDR3 reads TGCGCCAGCAGCCATGTAGGTCTGGGTAACGAGCAGTACTTC.

V usage is TRBV27 and J usage is TRBJ2-1; maybe TRBD2 (6 bases). CDR1 and CDR2 from the germline V gene are MNHEY and SMNVEV (reference sequence). This CDR3 region has 11 residues. The CDR3 sequence is CASGQLHDQFF. DNA of the CDR3: TGTGCAAGCGGGCAGCTCCACGACCAGTTCTTC.

The genes are TRBV7-9 and TRBJ2-1, with TRBD2 identical over 7 bases. The CDR3 loop spans 17 amino acids. Germline V gene sequence: CDR1 SEHNR, CDR2 FQNEAQ (reference sequence). Trimming cost V 5 bases and J 2 bases; bases outside gene matches: 12. The CDR3: CASSRGSGKRTYNEQFF. In DNA, the CDR3 is TGTGCCAGCAGCAGGGGCAGCGGGAAAAGGACCTACAATGAGCAGTTCTTC. Drawing the rest from reference TRBV7-9 and TRBJ2-1, the complete variable domain is DTGVSQNPRHKITKRGQNVTFRCDPISEHNRLYWYRQTLGQGPEFLTYFQNEAQLEKSRLLSDRFSAERPKGSFSTLEIQRTEQGDSAMYLCASSRGSGKRTYNEQFFGPGTRLTVL.

This clone was observed once. The rearrangement uses TRBV5-6 and TRBJ1-2; TRBD1 might be the D (6 bases). This CDR3 is 13 amino acids long. CDR1 and CDR2 (germline): SGHDT, YYEEEE. Trimming pared 5 bases from V and 8 bases from J, leaving 16 bases between. This CDR3 is CASSGTTQEGYTF. CDR3 in DNA: TGTGCCAGCAGTGGGACAACTCAAGAGGGCTACACCTTC.

CDR3 amino acids: CASSFHRASYEQYF. For the CDR3, the DNA is TGTGCCAGCAGTTTTCACAGGGCCTCCTACGAGCAGTACTTC. The genes are TRBV28 and TRBJ2-7, with D perhaps matching TRBD1 (6 bases). CDR3 size: 14 residues. Germline V lookup: CDR1 MDHEN, CDR2 SYDVKM. V gave up 3 bases and J gave up 0 bases, with 9 bases separating them.

J is TRBJ2-7 and V is TRBV11-2, with 7 bases aligning to TRBD1. CDR1 is SGHAT and CDR2 is FQNNGV in the germline V gene. After removal of 5 bases from V and 4 bases from J, the junction contained 8 bases not matched to a gene. The CDR3 is made up of 14 amino acids. This CDR3 is CASSQTGRGYEQYF. CDR3 sequence (DNA): TGTGCCAGCAGCCAGACAGGGAGAGGGTACGAGCAGTACTTC.

This chain links TRBV11-3 with TRBJ2-1, with D unclear. Germline V lookup: CDR1 SGHNT, CDR2 YENEEA. The CDR3 has 14 residues. V was clipped by 5 bases and J by 10 bases, with 18 bases between them. CDR3 in DNA: TGTGCCAGCAGCCAGCTCGGTATTCTAGACGAGCAGTTCTTC. Amino acid sequence: CASSQLGILDEQFF.

This rearrangement joins TRBV6-1 to TRBJ1-5; no clear D gene. The CDR3 has 16 residues. Per germline, CDR1 MNHNS and CDR2 SASEGT. Trimming pared 0 bases from V and 2 bases from J, leaving 11 bases between. CDR3 sequence (DNA): TGTGCCAGCAGTGAAGCGCTTCTGGATGGCAATCAGCCCCAGCATTTT. Its protein is CASSEALLDGNQPQHF.

The CDR3 here is CASRWGGHNNEQFF. CDR3 DNA sequence: TGTGCCAGCCGTTGGGGAGGGCATAACAATGAGCAGTTCTTC. The V and J genes are TRBV6-6 and TRBJ2-1; 7 bases are shared with TRBD2. J gave up 5 bases and V 8 bases, and 9 bases lay outside the gene matches. This CDR3 comprises 14 residues. Germline V gene sequence: CDR1 MNHNY, CDR2 SVGAGI (reference sequence).